The 2 T cell receptor beta chains below were found in one sample sequenced in a study of T-cell memory formation after mild COVID-19. One entry per CDR3 protein results from TCRdb running MiXCR on the 5' RACE reads. This sample has around 470,000 distinct CDR3 sequences, with around 19% found just once. Sample: PBMCs or a T cell subset sorted from them (not recorded which). The source of these receptors is an adult woman who had mild COVID-19 (a few samples of this study predate the infection). Cell type and time point are not known.

V and J are TRBV7-9 and TRBJ2-3, with D perhaps matching TRBD2 (5 bases). The V end was cut by 3 bases, the J end by 1 base, with 14 bases between. The CDR3 contains 16 residues. Germline V lookup: CDR1 SEHNR, CDR2 FQNEAQ (reference sequence). The CDR3 reads CASSFGLSTGTDTQYF. The CDR3 DNA reads as TGTGCCAGCAGCTTCGGACTGTCGACCGGCACAGATACGCAGTATTTT.

This chain joins TRBV15 and TRBJ2-4; D gene uncertain. Germline loops: CDR1 LNHNV, CDR2 YYDKDF (reference sequence). Trimming shortened V by 7 bases and J by 4 bases, and 14 bases separated the two germline ends. This CDR3 spans 14 amino acids. The CDR3, as DNA: TGTGCCACCAAGTTGATGCCGGCTAAAAACATTCAGTACTTC. Translation: CATKLMPAKNIQYF.